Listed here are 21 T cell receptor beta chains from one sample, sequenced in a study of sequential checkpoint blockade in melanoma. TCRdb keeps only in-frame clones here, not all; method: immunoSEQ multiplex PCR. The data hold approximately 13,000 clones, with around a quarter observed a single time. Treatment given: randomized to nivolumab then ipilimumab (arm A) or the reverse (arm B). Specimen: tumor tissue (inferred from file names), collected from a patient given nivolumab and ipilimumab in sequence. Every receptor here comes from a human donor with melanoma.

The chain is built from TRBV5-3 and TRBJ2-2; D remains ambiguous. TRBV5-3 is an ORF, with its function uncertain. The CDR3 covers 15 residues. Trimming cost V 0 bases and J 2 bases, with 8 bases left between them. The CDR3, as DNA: TGTGCCAGAAGCTTGGGGGCCTTTAACACCGGGGAGCTGTTTTTT. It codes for CARSLGAFNTGELFF.

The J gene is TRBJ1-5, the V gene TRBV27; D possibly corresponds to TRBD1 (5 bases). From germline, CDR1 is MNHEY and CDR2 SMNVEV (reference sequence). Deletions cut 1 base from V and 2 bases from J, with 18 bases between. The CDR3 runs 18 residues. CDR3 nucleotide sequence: TGTGCCAGCAGTTTATGGGGACCTACTCTTCGGGGCAATCAGCCCCAGCATTTT. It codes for CASSLWGPTLRGNQPQHF.

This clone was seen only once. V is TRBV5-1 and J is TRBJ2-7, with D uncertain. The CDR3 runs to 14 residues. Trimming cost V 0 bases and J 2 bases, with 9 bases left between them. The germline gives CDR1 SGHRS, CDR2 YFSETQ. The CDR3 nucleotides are TGCGCCAGCAGCTTGGAGACTGCCCCCTACGAGCAGTACTTC. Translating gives CASSLETAPYEQYF.

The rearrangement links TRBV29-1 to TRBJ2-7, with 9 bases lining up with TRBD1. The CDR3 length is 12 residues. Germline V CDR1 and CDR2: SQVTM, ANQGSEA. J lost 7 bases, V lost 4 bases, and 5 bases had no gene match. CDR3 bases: TGCAGCGTTGGGGACAGGGTGATGGAGCAGTACTTC. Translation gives CSVGDRVMEQYF.

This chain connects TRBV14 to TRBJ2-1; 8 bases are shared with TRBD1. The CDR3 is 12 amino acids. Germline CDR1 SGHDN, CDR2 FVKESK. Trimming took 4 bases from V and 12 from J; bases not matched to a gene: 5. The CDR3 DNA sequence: TGTGCCAGCAGCCCGACAGGGGAGCGGCAGTTCTTC. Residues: CASSPTGERQFF.

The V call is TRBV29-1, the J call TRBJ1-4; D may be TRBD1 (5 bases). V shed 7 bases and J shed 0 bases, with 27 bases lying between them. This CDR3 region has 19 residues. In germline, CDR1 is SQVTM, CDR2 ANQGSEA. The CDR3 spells CSASHRGTYKPATNEKLFF. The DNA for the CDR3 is TGCAGCGCTTCCCATAGGGGAACCTACAAACCCGCAACTAATGAAAAACTGTTTTTT.

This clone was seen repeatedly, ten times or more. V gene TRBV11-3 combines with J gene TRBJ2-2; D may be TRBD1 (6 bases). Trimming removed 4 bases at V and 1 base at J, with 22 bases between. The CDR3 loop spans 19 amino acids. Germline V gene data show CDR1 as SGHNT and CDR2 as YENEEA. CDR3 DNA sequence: TGTGCCAGCAGCTCACACCACAGGGAAGAAAAAGGGAACACCGGGGAGCTGTTTTTT. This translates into CASSSHHREEKGNTGELFF. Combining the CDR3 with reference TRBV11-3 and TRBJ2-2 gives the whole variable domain EAGVVQSPRYKIIEKKQPVAFWCNPISGHNTLYWYLQNLGQGPELLIRYENEEAVDDSQLPKDRFSAERLKGVDSTLKIQPAELGDSAVYLCASSSHHREEKGNTGELFFGEGSRLTVL.

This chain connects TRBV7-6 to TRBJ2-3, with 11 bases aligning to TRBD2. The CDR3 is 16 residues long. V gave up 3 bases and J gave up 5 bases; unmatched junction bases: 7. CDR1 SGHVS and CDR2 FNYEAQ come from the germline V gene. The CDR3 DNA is TGTGCCAGCAGCTTCCTTAGCGGGAGGGGCGGAGATACGCAGTATTTT. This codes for CASSFLSGRGGDTQYF.

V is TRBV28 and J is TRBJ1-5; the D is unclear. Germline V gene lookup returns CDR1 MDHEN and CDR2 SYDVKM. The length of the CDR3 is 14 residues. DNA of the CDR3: TGTGCGTCGGAGGGAACCCCGTCCAATCAGCCCCAGCATTTT. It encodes CASEGTPSNQPQHF.

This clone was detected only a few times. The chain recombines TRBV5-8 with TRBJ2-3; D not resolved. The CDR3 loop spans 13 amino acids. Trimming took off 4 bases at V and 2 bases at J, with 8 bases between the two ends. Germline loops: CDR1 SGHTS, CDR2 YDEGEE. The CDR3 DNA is TGTGCCAGCAGCCTGGACCACACAGATACGCAGTATTTT. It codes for CASSLDHTDTQYF.

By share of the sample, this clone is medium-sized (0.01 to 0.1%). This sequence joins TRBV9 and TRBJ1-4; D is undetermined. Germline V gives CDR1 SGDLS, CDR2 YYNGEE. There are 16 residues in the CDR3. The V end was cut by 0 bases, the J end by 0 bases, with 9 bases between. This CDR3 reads CASSVGASPTNEKLFF. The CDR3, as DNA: TGTGCCAGCAGCGTAGGGGCCTCCCCAACTAATGAAAAACTGTTTTTT.

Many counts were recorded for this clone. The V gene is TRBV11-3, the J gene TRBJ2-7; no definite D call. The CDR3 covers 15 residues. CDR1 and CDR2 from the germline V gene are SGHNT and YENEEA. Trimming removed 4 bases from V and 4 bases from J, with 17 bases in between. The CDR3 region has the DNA TGTGCCAGCAGCTCGCGACCCGACACGGTGTACGAGCAGTACTTC. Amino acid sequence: CASSSRPDTVYEQYF.

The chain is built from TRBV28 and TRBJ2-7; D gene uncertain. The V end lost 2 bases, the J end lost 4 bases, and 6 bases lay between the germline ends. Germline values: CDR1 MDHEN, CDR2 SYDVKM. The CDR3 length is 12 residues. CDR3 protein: CASSLQKYEQYF. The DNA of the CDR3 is TGTGCCAGCAGTTTACAAAAATACGAGCAGTACTTC. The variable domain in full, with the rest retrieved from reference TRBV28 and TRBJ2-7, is DVKVTQSSRYLVKRTGEKVFLECVQDMDHENMFWYRQDPGLGLRLIYFSYDVKMKEKGDIPEGYSVSREKKERFSLILESASTNQTSMYLCASSLQKYEQYFGPGTRLTVT.

CDR3 residues: CASSLYRRTGSYNEQFF. The CDR3 DNA follows: TGCGCCAGCAGCCTTTACAGACGGACAGGGTCATACAATGAGCAGTTCTTC. The chain uses TRBV5-1 and TRBJ2-1, with 8 bases matching TRBD1. Germline assignment: CDR1 SGHRS and CDR2 YFSETQ. V lost 4 bases to trimming and J lost 4 bases; unmatched junction nucleotides: 13. The CDR3 contains 17 residues.

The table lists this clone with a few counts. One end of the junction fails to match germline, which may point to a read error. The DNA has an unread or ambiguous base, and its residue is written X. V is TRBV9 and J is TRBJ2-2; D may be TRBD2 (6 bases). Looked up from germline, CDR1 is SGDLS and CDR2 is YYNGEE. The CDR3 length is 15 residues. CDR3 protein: CASSVGGTNTXELFF. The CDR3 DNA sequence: TGTGCCAGCAGCGTAGGCGGGACGAACACCRGGGAGCTGTTTTTT.

The CDR3 spells CASSSGGVGPHYGYTF. The DNA of the CDR3 is TGTGCCAGCAGTTCGGGGGGGGTTGGGCCACACTATGGCTACACCTTC. This chain joins TRBV28 and TRBJ1-2, with TRBD1 as a possible D gene (5 bases). This CDR3 has 16 residues. In germline, CDR1 is MDHEN, CDR2 SYDVKM. With 4 bases removed from V and 3 bases from J, the gap between germline ends came to 18 bases.

CDR3 DNA sequence: TGTGCCAGTAGCCGGAGAACAGGGGGCGCGGGGTCATATGGCTACACCTTC. This codes for CASSRRTGGAGSYGYTF. The chain combines TRBV19 with TRBJ1-2; 9 bases agree with TRBD1. The V gene end was trimmed by 6 bases and the J gene end by 5 bases; junction bases not matched to a gene: 16. Per the germline V gene, CDR1 is LNHDA and CDR2 is SQIVND (reference sequence). The CDR3 has 17 residues.

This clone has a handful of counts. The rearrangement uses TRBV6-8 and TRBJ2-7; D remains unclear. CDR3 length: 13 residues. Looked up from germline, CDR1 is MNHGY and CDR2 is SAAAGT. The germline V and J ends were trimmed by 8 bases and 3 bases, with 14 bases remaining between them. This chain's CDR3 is CASSMAQFYEQYF. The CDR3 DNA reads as TGTGCCAGCTCGATGGCGCAGTTCTACGAGCAGTACTTC.

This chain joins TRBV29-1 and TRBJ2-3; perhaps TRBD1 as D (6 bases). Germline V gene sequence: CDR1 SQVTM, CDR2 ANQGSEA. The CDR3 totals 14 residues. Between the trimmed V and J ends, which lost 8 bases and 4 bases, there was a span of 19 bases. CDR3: CSTGGRAGADTQYF. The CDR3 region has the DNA TGCAGCACTGGGGGCAGGGCGGGCGCAGATACGCAGTATTTT.

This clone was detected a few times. CDR3 coding DNA: TGTGCCAGCAGCTCGGGACAGTTCTATGGCTACACCTTC. Its protein product is CASSSGQFYGYTF. V usage is TRBV7-8 and J usage is TRBJ1-2, with TRBD1 identical over 7 bases. The CDR3 has 13 amino acids. Germline V CDR1 and CDR2: SGHVS, FQNEAQ. V shed 4 bases and J 4 bases; nucleotides not matched to a gene: 3.

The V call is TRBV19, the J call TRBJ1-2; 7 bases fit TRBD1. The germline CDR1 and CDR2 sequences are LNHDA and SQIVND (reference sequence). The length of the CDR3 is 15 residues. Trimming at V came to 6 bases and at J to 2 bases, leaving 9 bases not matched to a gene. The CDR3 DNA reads TGTGCCAGTAGCCTCCGGGACAGCGTAAACTATGGCTACACCTTC. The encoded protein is CASSLRDSVNYGYTF.